This TCR beta chain was captured in a study of CD8 T cells in Susac syndrome. Study context: Blood was drawn from patients with Susac syndrome. At that point, they were therapy-naive, on corticosteroids, or on intravenous immunoglobulin alone.

CD8+ and CD4+ T cells from blood underwent TCR beta sequencing. Negative isolation yielded the CD8+ and CD4+ T cells, while FACS enriched the TEMRA cells. Study-wide results and limits: Across the total CD8+ repertoires, sixteen Susac-specific public clones were detected, and across the CD8+ TEMRA repertoires, a few such clones were detected.

With random hexamers, reverse transcription was performed on about 0.5 to 1 ug of RNA. TCRdb re-called the immunoSEQ multiplex PCR reads with MiXCR, one entry per CDR3 protein. The sample records 100,000 to 150,000 distinct CDR3 sequences, just under 95% being singletons. On this clonotype: Antigen specificity is unknown.

The J segment lost 6 bases and the V segment lost 5 bases, leaving 13 bases of the junction unmatched. From germline, CDR1 is GTSNPN and CDR2 SVGIG (reference sequence). The CDR3 has 16 residues. The TCR comes from a human donor with Susac syndrome. Specimen: CD8+ T cells from PBMCs. The J gene is TRBJ1-4, the V gene TRBV30, with 9 bases lining up with TRBD1. CDR3 sequence reads: CAWAGATGGADEKLFF. DNA of the CDR3: TGTGCCTGGGCCGGTGCCACAGGGGGCGCGGATGAAAAACTGTTTTTT.